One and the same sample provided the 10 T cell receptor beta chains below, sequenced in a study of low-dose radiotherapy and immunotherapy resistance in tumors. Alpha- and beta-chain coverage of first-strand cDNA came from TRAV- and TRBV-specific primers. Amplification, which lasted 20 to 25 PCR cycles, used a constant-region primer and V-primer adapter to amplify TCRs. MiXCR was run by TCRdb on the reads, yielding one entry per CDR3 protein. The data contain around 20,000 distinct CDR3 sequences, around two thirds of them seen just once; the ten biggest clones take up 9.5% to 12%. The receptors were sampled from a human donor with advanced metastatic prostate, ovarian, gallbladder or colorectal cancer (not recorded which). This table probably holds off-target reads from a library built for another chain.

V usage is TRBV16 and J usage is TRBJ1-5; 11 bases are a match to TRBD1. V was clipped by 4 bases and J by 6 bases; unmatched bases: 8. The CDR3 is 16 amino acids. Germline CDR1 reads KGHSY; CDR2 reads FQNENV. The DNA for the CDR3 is TGTGCCAGCAGCCTACCAGGGACAGGGGGGATTCAGCCCCAGCATTTT. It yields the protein CASSLPGTGGIQPQHF. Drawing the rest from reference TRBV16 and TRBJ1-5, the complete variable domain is GEEVAQTPKHLVRGEGQKAKLYCAPIKGHSYVFWYQQVLKNEFKFLISFQNENVFDETGMPKERFSAKCLPNSPCSLEIQATKLEDSAVYFCASSLPGTGGIQPQHFGDGTRLSIL.

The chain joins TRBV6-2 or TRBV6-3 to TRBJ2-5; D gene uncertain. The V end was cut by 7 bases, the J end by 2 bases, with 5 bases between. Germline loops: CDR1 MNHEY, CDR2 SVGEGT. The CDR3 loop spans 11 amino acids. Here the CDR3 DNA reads TGTGCCAGCACCGAACAAGAGACCCAGTACTTC. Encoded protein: CASTEQETQYF.

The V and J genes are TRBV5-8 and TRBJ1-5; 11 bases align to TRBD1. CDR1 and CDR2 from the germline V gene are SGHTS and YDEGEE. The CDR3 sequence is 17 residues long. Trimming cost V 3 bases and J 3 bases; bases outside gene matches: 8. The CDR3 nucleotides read TGTGCCAGCAGCTCTGGACAGGGGGCGAGATCCAATCAGCCCCAGCATTTT. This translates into CASSSGQGARSNQPQHF.

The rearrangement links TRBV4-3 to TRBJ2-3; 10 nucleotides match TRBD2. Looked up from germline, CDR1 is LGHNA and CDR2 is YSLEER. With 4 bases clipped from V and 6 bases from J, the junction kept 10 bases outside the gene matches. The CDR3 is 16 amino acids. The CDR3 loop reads CASSPSPASGSDTQYF. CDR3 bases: TGCGCCAGCAGCCCCTCCCCCGCTAGCGGGAGTGATACGCAGTATTTT.

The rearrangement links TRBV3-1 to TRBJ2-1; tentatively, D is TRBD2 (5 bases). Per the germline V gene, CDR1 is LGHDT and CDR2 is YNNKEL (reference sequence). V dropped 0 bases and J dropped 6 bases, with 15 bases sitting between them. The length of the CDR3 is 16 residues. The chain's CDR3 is CASSQDRAGISNEQFF. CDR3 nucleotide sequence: TGTGCCAGCAGCCAAGATCGGGCCGGGATCTCCAATGAGCAGTTCTTC.

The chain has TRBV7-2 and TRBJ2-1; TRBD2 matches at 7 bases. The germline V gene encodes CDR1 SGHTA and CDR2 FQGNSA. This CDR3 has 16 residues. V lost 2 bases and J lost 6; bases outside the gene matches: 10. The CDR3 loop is CASSLLGGRVGNEQFF. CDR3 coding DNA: TGTGCCAGCAGCTTACTAGGCGGGAGAGTTGGCAATGAGCAGTTCTTC.

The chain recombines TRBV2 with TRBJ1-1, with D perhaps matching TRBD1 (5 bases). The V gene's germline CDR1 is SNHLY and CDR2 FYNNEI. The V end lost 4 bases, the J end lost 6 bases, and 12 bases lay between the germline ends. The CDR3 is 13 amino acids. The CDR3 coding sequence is TGTGCCAGCAGTGCGATCAGGGAGTCTGAAGCTTTCTTT. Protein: CASSAIRESEAFF. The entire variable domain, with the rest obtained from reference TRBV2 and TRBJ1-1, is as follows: EPEVTQTPSHQVTQMGQEVILRCVPISNHLYFYWYRQILGQKVEFLVSFYNNEISEKSEIFDDQFSVERPDGSNFTLKIRSTKLEDSAMYFCASSAIRESEAFFGQGTRLTVV.

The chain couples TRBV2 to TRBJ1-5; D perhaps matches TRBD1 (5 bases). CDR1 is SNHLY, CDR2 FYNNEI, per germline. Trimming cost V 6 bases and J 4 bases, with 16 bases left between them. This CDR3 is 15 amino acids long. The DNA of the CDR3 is TGTGCCAGCAGCTCAGGGCAAAGGGTAAATCAGCCCCAGCATTTT. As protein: CASSSGQRVNQPQHF.

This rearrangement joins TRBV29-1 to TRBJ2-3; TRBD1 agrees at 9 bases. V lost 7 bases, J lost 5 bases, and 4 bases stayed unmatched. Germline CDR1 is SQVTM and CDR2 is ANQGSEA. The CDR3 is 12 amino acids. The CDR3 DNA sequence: TGCAGCGGTGGGACAGGGATAGATACGCAGTATTTT. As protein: CSGGTGIDTQYF.

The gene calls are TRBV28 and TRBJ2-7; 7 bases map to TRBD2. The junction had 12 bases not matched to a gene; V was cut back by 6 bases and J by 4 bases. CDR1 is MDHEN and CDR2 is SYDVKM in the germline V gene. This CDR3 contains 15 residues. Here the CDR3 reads CASSLGRGLVYEQYF. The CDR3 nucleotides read TGTGCCAGCAGCCTAGGGCGGGGGTTAGTGTACGAGCAGTACTTC.